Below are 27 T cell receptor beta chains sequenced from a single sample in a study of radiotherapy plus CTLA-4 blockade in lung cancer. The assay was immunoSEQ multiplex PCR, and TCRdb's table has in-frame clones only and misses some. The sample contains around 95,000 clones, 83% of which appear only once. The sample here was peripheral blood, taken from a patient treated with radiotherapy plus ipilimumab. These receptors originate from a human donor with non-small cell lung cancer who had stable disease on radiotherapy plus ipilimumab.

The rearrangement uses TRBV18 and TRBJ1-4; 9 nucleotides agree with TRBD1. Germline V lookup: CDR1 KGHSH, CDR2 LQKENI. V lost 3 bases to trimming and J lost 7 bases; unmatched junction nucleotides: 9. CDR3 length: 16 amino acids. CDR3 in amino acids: CASSPPAGTGSEKLFF. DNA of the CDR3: TGTGCCAGCTCACCCCCGGCCGGGACAGGGTCTGAAAAACTGTTTTTT.

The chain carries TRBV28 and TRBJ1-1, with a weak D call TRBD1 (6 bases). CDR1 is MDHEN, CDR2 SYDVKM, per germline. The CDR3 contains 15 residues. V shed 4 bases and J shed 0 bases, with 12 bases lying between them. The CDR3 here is CASSSGQRMNTEAFF. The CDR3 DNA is TGTGCCAGCAGTTCTGGACAGCGTATGAACACTGAAGCTTTCTTT.

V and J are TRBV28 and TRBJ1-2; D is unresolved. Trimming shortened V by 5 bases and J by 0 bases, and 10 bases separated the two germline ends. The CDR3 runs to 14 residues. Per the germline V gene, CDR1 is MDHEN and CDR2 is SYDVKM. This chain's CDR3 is CASSPLKPNYGYTF. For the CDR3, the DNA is TGTGCCAGCAGTCCCCTAAAACCTAACTATGGCTACACCTTC.

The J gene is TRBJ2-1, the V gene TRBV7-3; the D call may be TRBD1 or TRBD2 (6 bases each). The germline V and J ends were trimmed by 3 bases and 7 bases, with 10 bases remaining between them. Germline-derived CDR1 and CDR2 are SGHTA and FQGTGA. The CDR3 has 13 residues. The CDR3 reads CASSLRGRNEQFF. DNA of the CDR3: TGTGCCAGCAGCTTGAGGGGGAGGAATGAGCAGTTCTTC.

CDR3 bases: TGTGCCAGCGGTGTGACAGGGAGGTATTCACCCCTCCACTTT. Translation: CASGVTGRYSPLHF. V is TRBV28 and J is TRBJ1-6, with 7 bases identical to TRBD1. This CDR3 region has 14 residues. Trimming took 8 bases from V and 8 from J; bases not matched to a gene: 9. The V gene's germline CDR1 is MDHEN and CDR2 SYDVKM.

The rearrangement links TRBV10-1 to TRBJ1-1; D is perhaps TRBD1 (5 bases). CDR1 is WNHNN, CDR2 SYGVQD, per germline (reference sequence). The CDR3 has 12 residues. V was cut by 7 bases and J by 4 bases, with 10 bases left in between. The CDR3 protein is CASKGVSTEAFF. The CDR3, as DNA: TGCGCCAGCAAAGGGGTGAGCACTGAAGCTTTCTTT.

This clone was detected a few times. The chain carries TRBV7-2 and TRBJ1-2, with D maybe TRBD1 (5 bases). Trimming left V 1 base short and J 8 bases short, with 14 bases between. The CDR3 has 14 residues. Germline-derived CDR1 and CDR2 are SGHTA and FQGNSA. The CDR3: CASSLGPSEGGYTF. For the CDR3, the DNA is TGTGCCAGCAGCTTAGGACCCTCTGAGGGGGGCTACACCTTC.

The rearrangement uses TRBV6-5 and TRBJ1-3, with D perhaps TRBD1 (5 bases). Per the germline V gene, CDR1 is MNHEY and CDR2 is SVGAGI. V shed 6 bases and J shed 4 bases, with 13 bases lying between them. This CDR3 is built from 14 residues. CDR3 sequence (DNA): TGTGCCAGCAGATCACCGGGGGACGGAAACACCATATATTTT. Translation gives CASRSPGDGNTIYF.

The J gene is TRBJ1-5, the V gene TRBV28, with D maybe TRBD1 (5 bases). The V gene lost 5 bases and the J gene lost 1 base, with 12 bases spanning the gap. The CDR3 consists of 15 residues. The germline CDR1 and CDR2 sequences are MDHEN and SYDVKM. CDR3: CASSPWGSSNQPQHF. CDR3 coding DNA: TGTGCCAGCAGTCCCTGGGGGTCCAGCAATCAGCCCCAGCATTTT.

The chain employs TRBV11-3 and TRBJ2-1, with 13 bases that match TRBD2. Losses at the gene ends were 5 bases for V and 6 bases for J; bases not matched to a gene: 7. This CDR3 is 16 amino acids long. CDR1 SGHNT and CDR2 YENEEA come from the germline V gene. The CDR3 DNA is TGTGCCAGCAGCAGACGAGGGACTAGCGGGATCAATGAGCAGTTCTTC. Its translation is CASSRRGTSGINEQFF.

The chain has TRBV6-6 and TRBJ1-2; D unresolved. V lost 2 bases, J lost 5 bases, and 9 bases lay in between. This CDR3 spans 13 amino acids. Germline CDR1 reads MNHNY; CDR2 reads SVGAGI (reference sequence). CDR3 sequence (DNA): TGTGCCAGCAGTTACAGACGGGATTATGGCTACACCTTC. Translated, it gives CASSYRRDYGYTF.

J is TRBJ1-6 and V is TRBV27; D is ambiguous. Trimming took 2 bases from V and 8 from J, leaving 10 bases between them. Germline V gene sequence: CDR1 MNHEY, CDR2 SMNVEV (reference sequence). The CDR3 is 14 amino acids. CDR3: CASSLDMGDSPLHF. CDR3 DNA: TGTGCCAGCAGTTTAGATATGGGAGATTCACCCCTCCACTTT.

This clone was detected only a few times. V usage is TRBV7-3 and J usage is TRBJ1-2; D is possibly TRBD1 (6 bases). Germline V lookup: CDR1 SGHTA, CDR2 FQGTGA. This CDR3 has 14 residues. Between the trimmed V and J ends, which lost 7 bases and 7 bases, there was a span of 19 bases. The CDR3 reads CASTTSQGLGGYTF. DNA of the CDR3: TGTGCCAGCACCACTTCCCAGGGGTTAGGTGGCTACACCTTC.

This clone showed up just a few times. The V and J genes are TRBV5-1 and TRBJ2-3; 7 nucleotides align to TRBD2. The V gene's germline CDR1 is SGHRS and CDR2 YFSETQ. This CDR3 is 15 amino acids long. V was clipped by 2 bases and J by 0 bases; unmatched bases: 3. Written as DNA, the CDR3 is TGCGCCAGCAGCTTTGGCGGGAGCAGCACAGATACGCAGTATTTT. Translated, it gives CASSFGGSSTDTQYF.

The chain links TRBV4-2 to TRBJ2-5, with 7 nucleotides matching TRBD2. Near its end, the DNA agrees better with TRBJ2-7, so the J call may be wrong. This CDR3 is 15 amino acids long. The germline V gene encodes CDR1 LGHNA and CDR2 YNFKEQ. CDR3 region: CASSQDRTRAYEQYF. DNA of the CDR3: TGTGCCAGCAGCCAAGATCGGACTAGAGCCTACGAGCAGTACTTC.

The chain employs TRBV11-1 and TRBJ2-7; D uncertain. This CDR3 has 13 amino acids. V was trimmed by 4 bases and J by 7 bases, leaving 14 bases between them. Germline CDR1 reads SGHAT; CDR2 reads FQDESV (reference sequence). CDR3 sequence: CASSSVQLGEQYF. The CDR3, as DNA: TGTGCCAGCAGCTCAGTACAGTTGGGTGAGCAGTACTTC.

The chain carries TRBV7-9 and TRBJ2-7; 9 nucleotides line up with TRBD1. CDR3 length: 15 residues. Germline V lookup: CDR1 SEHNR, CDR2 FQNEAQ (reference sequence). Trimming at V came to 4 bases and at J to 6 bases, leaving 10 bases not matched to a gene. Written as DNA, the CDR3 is TGTGCCAGCAGCTCCCCCGGACAGGGGAGAGGCGAGCAGTACTTC. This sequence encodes CASSSPGQGRGEQYF.

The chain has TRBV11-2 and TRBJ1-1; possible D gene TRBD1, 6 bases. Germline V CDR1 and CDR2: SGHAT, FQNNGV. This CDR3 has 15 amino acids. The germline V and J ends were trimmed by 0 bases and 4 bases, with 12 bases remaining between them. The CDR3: CASSLDGGSGTEAFF. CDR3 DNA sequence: TGTGCCAGCAGCTTAGACGGGGGCTCGGGCACTGAAGCTTTCTTT.

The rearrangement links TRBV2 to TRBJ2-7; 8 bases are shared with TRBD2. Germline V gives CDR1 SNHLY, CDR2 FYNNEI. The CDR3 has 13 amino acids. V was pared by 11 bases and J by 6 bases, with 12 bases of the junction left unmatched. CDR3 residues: CAAGGYLGAEQYF. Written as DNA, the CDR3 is TGTGCCGCGGGGGGCTATTTGGGTGCCGAGCAGTACTTC.

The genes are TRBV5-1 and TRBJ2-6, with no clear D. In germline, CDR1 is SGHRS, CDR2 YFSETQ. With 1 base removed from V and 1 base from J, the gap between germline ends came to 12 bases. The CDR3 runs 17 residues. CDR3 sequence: CASSLWADLSGANVLTF. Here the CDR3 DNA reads TGCGCCAGCAGCTTGTGGGCTGACCTTTCTGGGGCCAACGTCCTGACTTTC. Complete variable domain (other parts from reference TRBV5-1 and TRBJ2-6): KAGVTQTPRYLIKTRGQQVTLSCSPISGHRSVSWYQQTPGQGLQFLFEYFSETQRNKGNFPGRFSGRQFSNSRSEMNVSTLELGDSALYLCASSLWADLSGANVLTFGAGSRLTVL.

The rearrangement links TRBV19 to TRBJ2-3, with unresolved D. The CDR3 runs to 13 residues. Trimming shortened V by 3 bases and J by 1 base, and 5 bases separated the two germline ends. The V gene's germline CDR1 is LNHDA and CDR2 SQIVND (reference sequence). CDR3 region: CASSIPGTDTQYF. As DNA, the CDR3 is TGTGCCAGTAGTATCCCAGGCACAGATACGCAGTATTTT.

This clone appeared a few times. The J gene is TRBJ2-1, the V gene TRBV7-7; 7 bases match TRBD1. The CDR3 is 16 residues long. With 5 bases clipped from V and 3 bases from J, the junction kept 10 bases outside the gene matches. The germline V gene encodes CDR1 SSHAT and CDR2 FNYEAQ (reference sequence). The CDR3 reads CASSPSDRVGYNEQFF. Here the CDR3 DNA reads TGTGCCAGCAGCCCCAGCGACAGGGTTGGCTACAATGAGCAGTTCTTC.

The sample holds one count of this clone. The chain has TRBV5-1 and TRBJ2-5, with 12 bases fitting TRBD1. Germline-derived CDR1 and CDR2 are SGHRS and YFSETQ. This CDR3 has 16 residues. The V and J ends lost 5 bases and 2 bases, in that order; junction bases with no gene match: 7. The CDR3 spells CASSSGTGGWQETQYF. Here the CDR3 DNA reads TGCGCCAGCAGTTCCGGGACAGGGGGCTGGCAAGAGACCCAGTACTTC. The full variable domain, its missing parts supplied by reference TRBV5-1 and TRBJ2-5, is KAGVTQTPRYLIKTRGQQVTLSCSPISGHRSVSWYQQTPGQGLQFLFEYFSETQRNKGNFPGRFSGRQFSNSRSEMNVSTLELGDSALYLCASSSGTGGWQETQYFGPGTRLLVL.

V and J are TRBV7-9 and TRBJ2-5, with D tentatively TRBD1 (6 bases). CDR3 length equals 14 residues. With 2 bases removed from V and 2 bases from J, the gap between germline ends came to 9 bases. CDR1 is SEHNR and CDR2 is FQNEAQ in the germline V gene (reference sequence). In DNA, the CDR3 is TGTGCCAGCAGCTTATCGACAGGTCAAGAGACCCAGTACTTC. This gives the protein CASSLSTGQETQYF.

The CDR3 reads CASSDGQGATGELFF. CDR3 bases: TGTGCCAGCAGTGACGGACAGGGGGCCACCGGGGAGCTGTTTTTT. The chain combines TRBV6-1 with TRBJ2-2; 11 positions agree with TRBD1. Losses at the gene ends were 3 bases for V and 4 bases for J; bases not matched to a gene: 1. The germline V gene has CDR1 MNHNS and CDR2 SASEGT. The CDR3 contains 15 residues.

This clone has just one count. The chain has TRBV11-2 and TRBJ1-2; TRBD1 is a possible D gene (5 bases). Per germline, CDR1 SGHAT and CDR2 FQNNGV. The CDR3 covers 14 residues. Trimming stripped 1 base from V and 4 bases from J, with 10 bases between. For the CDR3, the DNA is TGTGCCAGCAGCTTAGTACAGGCCCCCTATGGCTACACCTTC. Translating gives CASSLVQAPYGYTF. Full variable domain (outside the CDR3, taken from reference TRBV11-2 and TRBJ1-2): EAGVAQSPRYKIIEKRQSVAFWCNPISGHATLYWYQQILGQGPKLLIQFQNNGVVDDSQLPKDRFSAERLKGVDSTLKIQPAKLEDSAVYLCASSLVQAPYGYTFGSGTRLTVV.

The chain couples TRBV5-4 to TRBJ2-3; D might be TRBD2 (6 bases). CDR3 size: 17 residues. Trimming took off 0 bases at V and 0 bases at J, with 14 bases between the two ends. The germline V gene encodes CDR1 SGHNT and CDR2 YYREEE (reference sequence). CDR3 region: CASSLDVGGISTDTQYF. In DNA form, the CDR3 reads TGTGCCAGCAGCTTGGATGTTGGCGGGATAAGCACAGATACGCAGTATTTT.